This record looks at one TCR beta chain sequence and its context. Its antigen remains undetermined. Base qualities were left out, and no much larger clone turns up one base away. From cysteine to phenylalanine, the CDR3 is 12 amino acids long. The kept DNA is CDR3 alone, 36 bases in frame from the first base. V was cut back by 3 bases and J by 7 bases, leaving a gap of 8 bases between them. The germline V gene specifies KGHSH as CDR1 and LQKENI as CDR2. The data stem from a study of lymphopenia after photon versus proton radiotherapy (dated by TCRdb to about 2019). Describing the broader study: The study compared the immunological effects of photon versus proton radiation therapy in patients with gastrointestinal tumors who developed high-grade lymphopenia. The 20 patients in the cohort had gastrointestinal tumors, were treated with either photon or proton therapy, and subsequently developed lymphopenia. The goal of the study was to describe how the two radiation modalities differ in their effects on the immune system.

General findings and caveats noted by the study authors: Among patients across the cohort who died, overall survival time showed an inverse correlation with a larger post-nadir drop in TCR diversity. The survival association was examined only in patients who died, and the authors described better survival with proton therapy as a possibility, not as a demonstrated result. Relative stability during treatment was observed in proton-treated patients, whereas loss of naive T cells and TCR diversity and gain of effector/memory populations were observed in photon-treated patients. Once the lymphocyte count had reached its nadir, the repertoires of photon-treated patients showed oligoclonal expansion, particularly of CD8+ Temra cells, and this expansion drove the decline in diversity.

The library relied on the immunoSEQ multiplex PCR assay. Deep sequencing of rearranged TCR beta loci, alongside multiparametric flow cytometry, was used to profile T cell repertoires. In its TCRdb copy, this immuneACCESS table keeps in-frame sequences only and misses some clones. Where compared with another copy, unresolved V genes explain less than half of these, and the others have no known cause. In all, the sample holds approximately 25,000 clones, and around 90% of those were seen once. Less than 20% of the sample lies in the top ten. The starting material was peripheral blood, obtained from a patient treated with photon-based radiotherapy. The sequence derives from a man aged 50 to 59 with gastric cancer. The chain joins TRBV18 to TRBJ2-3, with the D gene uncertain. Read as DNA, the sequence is TGTGCCAGCTCACCCGACGGAAATACGCAGTATTTT. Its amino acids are CASSPDGNTQYF.